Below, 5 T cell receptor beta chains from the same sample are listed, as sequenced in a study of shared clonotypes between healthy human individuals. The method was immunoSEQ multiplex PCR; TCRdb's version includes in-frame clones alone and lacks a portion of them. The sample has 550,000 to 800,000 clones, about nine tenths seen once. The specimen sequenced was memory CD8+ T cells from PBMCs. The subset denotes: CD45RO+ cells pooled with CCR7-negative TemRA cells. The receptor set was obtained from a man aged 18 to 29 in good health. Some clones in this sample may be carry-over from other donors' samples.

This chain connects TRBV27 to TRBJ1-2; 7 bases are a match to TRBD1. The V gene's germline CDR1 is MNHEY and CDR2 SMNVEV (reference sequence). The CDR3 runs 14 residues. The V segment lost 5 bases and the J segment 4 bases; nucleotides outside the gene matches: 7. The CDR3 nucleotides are TGTGCCAGCAGTGCATTGGGACAGATCTATGGCTACACCTTC. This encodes CASSALGQIYGYTF.

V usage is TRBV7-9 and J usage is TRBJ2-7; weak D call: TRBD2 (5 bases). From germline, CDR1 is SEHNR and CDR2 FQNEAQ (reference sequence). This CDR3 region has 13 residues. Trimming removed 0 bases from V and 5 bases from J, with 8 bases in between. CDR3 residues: CASSLAYGDEQYF. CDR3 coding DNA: TGTGCCAGCAGCTTAGCGTACGGGGACGAGCAGTACTTC. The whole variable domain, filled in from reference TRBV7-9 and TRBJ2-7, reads DTGVSQNPRHKITKRGQNVTFRCDPISEHNRLYWYRQTLGQGPEFLTYFQNEAQLEKSRLLSDRFSAERPKGSFSTLEIQRTEQGDSAMYLCASSLAYGDEQYFGPGTRLTVT.

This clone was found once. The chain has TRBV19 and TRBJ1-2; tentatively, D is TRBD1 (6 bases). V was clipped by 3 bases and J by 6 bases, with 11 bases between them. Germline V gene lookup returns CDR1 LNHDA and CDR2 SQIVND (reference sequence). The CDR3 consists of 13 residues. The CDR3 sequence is CASSMGPGDGYTF. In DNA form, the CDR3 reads TGTGCCAGTAGTATGGGGCCAGGGGATGGCTACACCTTC.

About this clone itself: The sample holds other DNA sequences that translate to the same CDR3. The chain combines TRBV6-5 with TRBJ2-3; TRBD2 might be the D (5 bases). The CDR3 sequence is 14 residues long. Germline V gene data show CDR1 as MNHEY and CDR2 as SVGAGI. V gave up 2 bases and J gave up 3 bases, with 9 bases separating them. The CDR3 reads CASSYARGTDTQYF. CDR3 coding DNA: TGTGCCAGCAGTTACGCGCGCGGGACAGATACGCAGTATTTT.

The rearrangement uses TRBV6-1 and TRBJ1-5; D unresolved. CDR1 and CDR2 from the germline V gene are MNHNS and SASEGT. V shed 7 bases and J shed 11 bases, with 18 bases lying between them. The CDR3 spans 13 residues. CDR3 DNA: TGTGCCAGCAATTATATTGGTGTCGAGGCCCAGCATTTT. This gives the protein CASNYIGVEAQHF.